The 5 T cell receptor beta chains in this list originate from one sample, sequenced in a study. TCRdb analysed the 5' RACE reads with MiXCR anew, one entry per CDR3 protein. Here the sample spans roughly 54,000 distinct CDR3 sequences, 17% being singletons. Input material: naive CD4+ T cells sorted from blood. As for subset: naive CD4+ T cells, CD4+CD45RA+CD25-. The receptor set was obtained from a female donor with breast cancer.

This clonotype appeared many times. The chain employs TRBV12-3 or TRBV12-4 and TRBJ1-1; no firm D call. The CDR3 totals 12 residues. V lost 1 base and J lost 4, with 4 bases in between. CDR3 nucleotides: TGTGCCAGCAGTTTAGGGTCCACTGAAGCTTTCTTT. This encodes CASSLGSTEAFF.

The chain recombines TRBV5-1 with TRBJ2-2; the match to TRBD1 covers 7 bases. The germline V gene has CDR1 SGHRS and CDR2 YFSETQ. Trimming cost V 4 bases and J 6 bases; bases outside gene matches: 6. The length of the CDR3 is 14 residues. The CDR3 DNA reads as TGCGCCAGCAGCCCATTCCAGGGGGCCGGGGAGCTGTTTTTT. Translating gives CASSPFQGAGELFF.

This clonotype has ten or more counts. V and J are TRBV5-1 and TRBJ1-5; D gene ambiguous. This CDR3 contains 13 residues. V was clipped by 0 bases and J by 7 bases, with 8 bases between them. Germline V CDR1 and CDR2: SGHRS, YFSETQ. This CDR3 reads CASSLVPRQPQHF. CDR3 DNA: TGCGCCAGCAGCTTGGTTCCACGGCAGCCCCAGCATTTT.

In regard to this clonotype: Compared with germline, one end of the junction differs, possibly owing to a read error. The V call is TRBV7-6, the J call TRBJ2-7, with D perhaps TRBD1 (6 bases). The CDR3 is 13 amino acids. Germline V gene data show CDR1 as SGHVS and CDR2 as FNYEAQ. The CDR3 is CAGSLGTFYEQYF. As DNA, the CDR3 is TGTGCCGGCAGCTTAGGGACATTTTACGAGCAGTACTTC.

The V call is TRBV25-1, the J call TRBJ1-5; D is ambiguous. Germline V gene lookup returns CDR1 MGHDK and CDR2 SYGVNS. With 4 bases removed from V and 3 bases from J, the gap between germline ends came to 4 bases. There are 12 residues in the CDR3. In DNA form, the CDR3 reads TGTGCCAGCAGTGGAATCAATCAGCCCCAGCATTTT. Translation gives CASSGINQPQHF. Supplemented by reference TRBV25-1 and TRBJ1-5, the full variable domain reads EADIYQTPRYLVIGTGKKITLECSQTMGHDKMYWYQQDPGMELHLIHYSYGVNSTEKGDLSSESTVSRIRTEHFPLTLESARPSHTSQYLCASSGINQPQHFGDGTRLSIL.